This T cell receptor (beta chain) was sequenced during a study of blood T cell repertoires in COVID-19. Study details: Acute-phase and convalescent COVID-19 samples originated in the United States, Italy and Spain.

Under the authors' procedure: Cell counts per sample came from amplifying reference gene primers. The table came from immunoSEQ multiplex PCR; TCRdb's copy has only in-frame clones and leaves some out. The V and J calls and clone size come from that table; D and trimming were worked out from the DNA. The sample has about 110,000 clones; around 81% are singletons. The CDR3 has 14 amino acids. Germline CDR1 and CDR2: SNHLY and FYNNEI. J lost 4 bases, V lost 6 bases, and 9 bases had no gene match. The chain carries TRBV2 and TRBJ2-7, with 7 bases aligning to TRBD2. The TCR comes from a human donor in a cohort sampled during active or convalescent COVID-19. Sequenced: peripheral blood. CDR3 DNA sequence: TGTGCCAGCAGGAGAAGCGGGATAAAATACGAGCAGTACTTC. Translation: CASRRSGIKYEQYF. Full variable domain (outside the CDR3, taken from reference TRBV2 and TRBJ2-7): EPEVTQTPSHQVTQMGQEVILRCVPISNHLYFYWYRQILGQKVEFLVSFYNNEISEKSEIFDDQFSVERPDGSNFTLKIRSTKLEDSAMYFCASRRSGIKYEQYFGPGTRLTVT.